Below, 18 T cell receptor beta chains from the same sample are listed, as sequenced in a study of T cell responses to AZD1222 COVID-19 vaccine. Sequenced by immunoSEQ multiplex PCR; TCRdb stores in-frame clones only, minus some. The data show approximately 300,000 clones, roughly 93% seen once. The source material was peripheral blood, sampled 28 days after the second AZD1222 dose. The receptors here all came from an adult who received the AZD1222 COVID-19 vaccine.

The CDR3 sequence is CASSRMAGDYNEQFF. Written as DNA, the CDR3 is TGTGCCAGCAGCCGAATGGCAGGGGACTACAATGAGCAGTTCTTC. This chain connects TRBV6-5 to TRBJ2-1, with a weak D call TRBD1 (6 bases). CDR3 length equals 15 residues. V was trimmed by 6 bases and J by 3 bases, leaving 15 bases between them. Germline loops: CDR1 MNHEY, CDR2 SVGAGI.

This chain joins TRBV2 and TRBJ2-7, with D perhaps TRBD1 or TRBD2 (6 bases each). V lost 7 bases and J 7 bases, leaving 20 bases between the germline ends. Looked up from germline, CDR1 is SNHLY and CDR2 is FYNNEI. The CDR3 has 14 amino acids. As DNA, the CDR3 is TGTGCCAGCACGAGTCACGGGGGCGCAGGGGAGCAGTACTTC. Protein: CASTSHGGAGEQYF.

This CDR3 reads CASRVEWGQGPNQPQHF. The CDR3 DNA follows: TGTGCCAGTAGGGTAGAATGGGGACAGGGGCCAAATCAGCCCCAGCATTTT. The chain is built from TRBV19 and TRBJ1-5; 10 bases agree with TRBD1. This CDR3 has 17 residues. V lost 6 bases and J lost 4; bases outside the gene matches: 12. Germline V gene lookup returns CDR1 LNHDA and CDR2 SQIVND (reference sequence). Supplemented by reference TRBV19 and TRBJ1-5, the full variable domain reads DGGITQSPKYLFRKEGQNVTLSCEQNLNHDAMYWYRQDPGQGLRLIYYSQIVNDFQKGDIAEGYSVSREKKESFPLTVTSAQKNPTAFYLCASRVEWGQGPNQPQHFGDGTRLSIL.

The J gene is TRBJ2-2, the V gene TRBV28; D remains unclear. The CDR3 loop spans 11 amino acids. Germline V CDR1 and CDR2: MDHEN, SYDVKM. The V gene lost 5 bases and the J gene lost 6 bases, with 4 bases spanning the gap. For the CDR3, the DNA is TGTGCCAGCAGTGTAGCCGGGGAGCTGTTTTTT. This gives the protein CASSVAGELFF. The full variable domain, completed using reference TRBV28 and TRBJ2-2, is DVKVTQSSRYLVKRTGEKVFLECVQDMDHENMFWYRQDPGLGLRLIYFSYDVKMKEKGDIPEGYSVSREKKERFSLILESASTNQTSMYLCASSVAGELFFGEGSRLTVL.

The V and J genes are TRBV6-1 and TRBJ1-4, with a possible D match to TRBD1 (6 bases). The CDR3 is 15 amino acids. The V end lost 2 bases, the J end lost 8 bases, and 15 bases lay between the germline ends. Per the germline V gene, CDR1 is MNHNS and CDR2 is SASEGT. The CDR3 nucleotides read TGTGCCAGCAGTGAATCGCCAGGGGATAGGGAAAAACTGTTTTTT. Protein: CASSESPGDREKLFF.

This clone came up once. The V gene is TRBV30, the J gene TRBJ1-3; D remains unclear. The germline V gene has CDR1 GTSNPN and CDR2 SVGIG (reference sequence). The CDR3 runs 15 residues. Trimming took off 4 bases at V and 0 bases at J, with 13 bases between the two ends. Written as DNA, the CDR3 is TGTGCCTGGACCGCGACGGGAAGCTCTGGAAACACCATATATTTT. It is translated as CAWTATGSSGNTIYF.

CDR3 in amino acids: CSVVRITEAFF. The CDR3 region has the DNA TGCAGCGTTGTAAGAATCACTGAAGCTTTCTTT. The V gene is TRBV29-1, the J gene TRBJ1-1; D remains ambiguous. Germline CDR1 and CDR2: SQVTM and ANQGSEA. The V gene lost 4 bases and the J gene lost 4 bases, with 7 bases spanning the gap. This CDR3 is built from 11 residues.

The DNA of the CDR3 is TGCGCCAGCAGCTTGCTACTAGCGGGAGATTACAATGAGCAGTTCTTC. Protein: CASSLLLAGDYNEQFF. This rearrangement joins TRBV5-1 to TRBJ2-1, with TRBD2 matching over 11 bases. The germline V gene has CDR1 SGHRS and CDR2 YFSETQ. V lost 1 base, J lost 4 bases, and 4 bases stayed unmatched. The CDR3 covers 16 residues.

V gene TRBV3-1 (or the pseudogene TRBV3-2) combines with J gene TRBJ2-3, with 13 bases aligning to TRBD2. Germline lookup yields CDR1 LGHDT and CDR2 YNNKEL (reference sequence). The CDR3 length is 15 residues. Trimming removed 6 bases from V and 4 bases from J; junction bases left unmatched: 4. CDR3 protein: CASSWTSGGADTQYF. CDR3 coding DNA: TGTGCCAGCAGTTGGACTAGCGGGGGCGCAGATACGCAGTATTTT.

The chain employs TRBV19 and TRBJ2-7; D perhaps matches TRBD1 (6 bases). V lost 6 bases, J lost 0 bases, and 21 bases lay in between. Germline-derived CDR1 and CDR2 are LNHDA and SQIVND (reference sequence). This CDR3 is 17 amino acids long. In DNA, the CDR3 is TGTGCCAGTAGCAGGACACTCGGGGACACCTACTCCTACGAGCAGTACTTC. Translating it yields CASSRTLGDTYSYEQYF.

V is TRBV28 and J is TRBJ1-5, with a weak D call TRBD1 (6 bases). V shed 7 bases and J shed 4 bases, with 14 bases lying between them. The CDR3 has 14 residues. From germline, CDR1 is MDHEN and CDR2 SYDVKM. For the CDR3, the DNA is TGTGCCAGCACCTTGCGGCAGGGGAATCAGCCCCAGCATTTT. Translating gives CASTLRQGNQPQHF.

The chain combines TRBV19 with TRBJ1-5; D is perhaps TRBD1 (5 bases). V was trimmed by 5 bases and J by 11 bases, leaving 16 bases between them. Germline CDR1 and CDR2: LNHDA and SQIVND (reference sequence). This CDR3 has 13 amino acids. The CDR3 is CASSSGGTRAQHF. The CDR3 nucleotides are TGTGCCAGTAGTTCAGGCGGGACCCGGGCCCAGCATTTT.

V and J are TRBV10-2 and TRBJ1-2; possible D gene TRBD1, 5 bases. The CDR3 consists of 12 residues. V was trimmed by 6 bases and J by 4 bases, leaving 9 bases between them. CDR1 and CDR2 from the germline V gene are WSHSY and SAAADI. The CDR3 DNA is TGCGCCAGCAGAGGGGAGGGCTATGGCTACACCTTC. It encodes CASRGEGYGYTF.

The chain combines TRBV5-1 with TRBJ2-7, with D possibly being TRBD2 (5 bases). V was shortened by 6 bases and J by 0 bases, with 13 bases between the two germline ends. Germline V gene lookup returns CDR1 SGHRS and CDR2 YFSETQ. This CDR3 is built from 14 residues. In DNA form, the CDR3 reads TGCGCCAGCAAGGAGGAGGCACTCTCCTACGAGCAGTACTTC. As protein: CASKEEALSYEQYF. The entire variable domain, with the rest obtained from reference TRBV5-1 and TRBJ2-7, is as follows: KAGVTQTPRYLIKTRGQQVTLSCSPISGHRSVSWYQQTPGQGLQFLFEYFSETQRNKGNFPGRFSGRQFSNSRSEMNVSTLELGDSALYLCASKEEALSYEQYFGPGTRLTVT.

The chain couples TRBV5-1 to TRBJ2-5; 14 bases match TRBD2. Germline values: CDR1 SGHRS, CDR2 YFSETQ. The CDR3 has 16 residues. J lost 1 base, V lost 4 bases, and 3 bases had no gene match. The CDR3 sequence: CASSPGTSGGQETQYF. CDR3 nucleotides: TGCGCCAGCAGCCCCGGGACTAGCGGGGGCCAAGAGACCCAGTACTTC.

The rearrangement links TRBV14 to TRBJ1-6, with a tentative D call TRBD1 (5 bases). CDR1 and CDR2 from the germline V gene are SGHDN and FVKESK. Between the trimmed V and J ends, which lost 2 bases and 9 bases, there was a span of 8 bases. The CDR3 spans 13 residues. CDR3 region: CASSQRDGSPLHF. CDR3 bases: TGTGCCAGCAGCCAAAGGGACGGTTCACCCCTCCACTTT.

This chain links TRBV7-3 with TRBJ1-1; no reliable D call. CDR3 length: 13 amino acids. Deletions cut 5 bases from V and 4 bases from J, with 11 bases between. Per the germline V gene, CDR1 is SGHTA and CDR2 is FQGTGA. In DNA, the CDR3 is TGTGCCAGCAGCGAAAGACGGACCACTGAAGCTTTCTTT. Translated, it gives CASSERRTTEAFF.

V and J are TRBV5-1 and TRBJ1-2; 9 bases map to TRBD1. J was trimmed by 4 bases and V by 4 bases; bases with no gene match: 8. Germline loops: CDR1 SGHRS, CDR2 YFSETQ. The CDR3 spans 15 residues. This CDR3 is CASSPGGTGTYGYTF. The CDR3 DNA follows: TGCGCCAGCAGCCCCGGGGGGACAGGGACCTATGGCTACACCTTC. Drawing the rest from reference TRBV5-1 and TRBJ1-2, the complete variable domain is KAGVTQTPRYLIKTRGQQVTLSCSPISGHRSVSWYQQTPGQGLQFLFEYFSETQRNKGNFPGRFSGRQFSNSRSEMNVSTLELGDSALYLCASSPGGTGTYGYTFGSGTRLTVV.